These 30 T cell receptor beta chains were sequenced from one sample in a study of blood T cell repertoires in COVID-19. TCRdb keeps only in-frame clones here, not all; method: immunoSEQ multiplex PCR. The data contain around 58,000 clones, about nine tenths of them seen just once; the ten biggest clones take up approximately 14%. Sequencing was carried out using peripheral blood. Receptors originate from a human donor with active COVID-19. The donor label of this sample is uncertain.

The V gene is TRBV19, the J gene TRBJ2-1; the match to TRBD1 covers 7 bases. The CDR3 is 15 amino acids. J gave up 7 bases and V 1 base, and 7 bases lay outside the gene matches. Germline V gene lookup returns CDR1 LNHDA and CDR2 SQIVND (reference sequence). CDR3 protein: CASSIVSGGRNEQFF. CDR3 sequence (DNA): TGTGCCAGTAGTATAGTCTCAGGGGGTCGAAATGAGCAGTTCTTC.

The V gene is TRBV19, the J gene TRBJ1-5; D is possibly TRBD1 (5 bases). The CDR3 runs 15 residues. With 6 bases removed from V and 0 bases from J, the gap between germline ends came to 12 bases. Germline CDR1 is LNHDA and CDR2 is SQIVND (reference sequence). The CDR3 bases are TGTGCCAGTAGAAGGACAAGATATAGCAATCAGCCCCAGCATTTT. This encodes CASRRTRYSNQPQHF.

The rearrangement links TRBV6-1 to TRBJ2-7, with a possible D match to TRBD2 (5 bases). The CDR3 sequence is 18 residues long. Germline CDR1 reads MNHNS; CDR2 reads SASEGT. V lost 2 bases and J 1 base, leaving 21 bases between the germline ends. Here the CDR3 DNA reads TGTGCCAGCAGTGAACTAGTGGGAGTATATCTGGAATCCTACGAGCAGTACTTC. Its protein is CASSELVGVYLESYEQYF.

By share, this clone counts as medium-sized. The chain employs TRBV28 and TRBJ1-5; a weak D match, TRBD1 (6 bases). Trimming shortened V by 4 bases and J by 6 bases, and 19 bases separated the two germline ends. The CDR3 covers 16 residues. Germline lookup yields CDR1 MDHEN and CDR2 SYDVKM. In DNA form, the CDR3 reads TGTGCCAGCAGTTCTGGGGGCAGGGGACAATTTCAGCCCCAGCATTTT. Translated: CASSSGGRGQFQPQHF.

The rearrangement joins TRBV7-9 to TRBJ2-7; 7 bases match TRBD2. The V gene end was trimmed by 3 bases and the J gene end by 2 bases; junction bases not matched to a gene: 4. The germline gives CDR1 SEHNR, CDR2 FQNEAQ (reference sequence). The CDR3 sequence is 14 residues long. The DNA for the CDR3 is TGTGCCAGCAGCTTCGGGGGGTACACCTACGAGCAGTACTTC. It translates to CASSFGGYTYEQYF.

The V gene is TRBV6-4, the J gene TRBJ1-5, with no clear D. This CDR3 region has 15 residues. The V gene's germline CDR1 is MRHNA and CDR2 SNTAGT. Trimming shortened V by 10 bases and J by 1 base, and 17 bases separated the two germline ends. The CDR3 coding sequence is TGTGCCACCCGTGAATCATTTTCAAGCAATCAGCCCCAGCATTTT. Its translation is CATRESFSSNQPQHF.

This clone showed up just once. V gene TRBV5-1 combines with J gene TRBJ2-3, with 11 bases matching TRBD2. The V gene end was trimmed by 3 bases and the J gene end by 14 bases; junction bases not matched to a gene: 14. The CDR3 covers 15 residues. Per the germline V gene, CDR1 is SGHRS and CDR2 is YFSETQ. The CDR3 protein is CASSSRLAGPPTVYF. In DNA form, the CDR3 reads TGCGCCAGCAGCTCCAGACTAGCGGGACCTCCCACGGTGTATTTT.

The CDR3 DNA is TGTGCCACCAGCAGAGAGATGGGACTAGCGGGGGTGCAAGAGACCCAGTACTTC. This sequence encodes CATSREMGLAGVQETQYF. The chain combines TRBV15 with TRBJ2-5; 14 positions agree with TRBD2. Germline CDR1 is LNHNV and CDR2 is YYDKDF (reference sequence). The CDR3 consists of 18 residues. V was clipped by 0 bases and J by 2 bases; unmatched bases: 5.

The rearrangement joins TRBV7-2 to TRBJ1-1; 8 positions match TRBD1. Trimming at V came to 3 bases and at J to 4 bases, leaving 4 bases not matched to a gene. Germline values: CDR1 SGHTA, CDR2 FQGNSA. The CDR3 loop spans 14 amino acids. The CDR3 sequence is CASSFRGRGTEAFF. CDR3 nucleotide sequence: TGTGCCAGCAGCTTCAGGGGGCGGGGCACTGAAGCTTTCTTT.

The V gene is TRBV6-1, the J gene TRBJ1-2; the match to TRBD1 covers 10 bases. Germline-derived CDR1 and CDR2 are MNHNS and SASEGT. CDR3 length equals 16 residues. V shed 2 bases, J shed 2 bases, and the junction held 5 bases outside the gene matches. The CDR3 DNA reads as TGTGCCAGCAGTGAACTCCGGGACAGGGGCAACTATGGCTACACCTTC. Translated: CASSELRDRGNYGYTF.

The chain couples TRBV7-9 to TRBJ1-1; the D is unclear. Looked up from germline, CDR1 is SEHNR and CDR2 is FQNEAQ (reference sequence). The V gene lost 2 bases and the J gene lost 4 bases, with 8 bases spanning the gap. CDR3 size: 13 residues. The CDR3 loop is CASSLPGSTEAFF. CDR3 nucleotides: TGTGCCAGCAGCTTACCGGGGAGCACTGAAGCTTTCTTT.

The CDR3 DNA is TGTGCCAGTAGTATCTCCGGGAGCCAGAGGGGCTATGGCTACACCTTC. Translation gives CASSISGSQRGYGYTF. This rearrangement joins TRBV19 to TRBJ1-2; tentatively, D is TRBD1 (5 bases). The CDR3 runs 16 residues. CDR1 is LNHDA, CDR2 SQIVND, per germline (reference sequence). V gave up 3 bases and J gave up 4 bases, with 18 bases separating them.

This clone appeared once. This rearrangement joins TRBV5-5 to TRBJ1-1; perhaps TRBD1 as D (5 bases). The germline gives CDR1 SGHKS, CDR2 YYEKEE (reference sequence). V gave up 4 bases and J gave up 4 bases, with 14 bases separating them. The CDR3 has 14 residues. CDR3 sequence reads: CASSPLWGGTEAFF. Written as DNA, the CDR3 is TGTGCCAGCAGCCCTCTTTGGGGCGGCACTGAAGCTTTCTTT.

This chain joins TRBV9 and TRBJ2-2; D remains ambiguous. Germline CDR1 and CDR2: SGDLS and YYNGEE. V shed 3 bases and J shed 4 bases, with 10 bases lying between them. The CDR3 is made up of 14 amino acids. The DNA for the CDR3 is TGTGCCAGCAGCGCCTCTAGAGCCACCGGGGAGCTGTTTTTT. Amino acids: CASSASRATGELFF.

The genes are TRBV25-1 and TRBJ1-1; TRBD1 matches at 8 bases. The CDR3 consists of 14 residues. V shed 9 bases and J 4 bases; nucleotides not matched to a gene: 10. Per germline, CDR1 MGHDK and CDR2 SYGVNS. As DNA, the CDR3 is TGTGCCAGTGAGGCAGGGGGCGACGGCACTGAAGCTTTCTTT. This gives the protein CASEAGGDGTEAFF. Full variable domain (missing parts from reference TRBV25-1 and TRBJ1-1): EADIYQTPRYLVIGTGKKITLECSQTMGHDKMYWYQQDPGMELHLIHYSYGVNSTEKGDLSSESTVSRIRTEHFPLTLESARPSHTSQYLCASEAGGDGTEAFFGQGTRLTVV.

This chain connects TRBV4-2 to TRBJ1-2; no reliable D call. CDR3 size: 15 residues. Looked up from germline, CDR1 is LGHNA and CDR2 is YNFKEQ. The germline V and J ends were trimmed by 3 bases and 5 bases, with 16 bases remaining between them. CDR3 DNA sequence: TGTGCCAGCAGCCAGGGGAGAGTCCCCCCATATGGCTACACCTTC. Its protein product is CASSQGRVPPYGYTF.

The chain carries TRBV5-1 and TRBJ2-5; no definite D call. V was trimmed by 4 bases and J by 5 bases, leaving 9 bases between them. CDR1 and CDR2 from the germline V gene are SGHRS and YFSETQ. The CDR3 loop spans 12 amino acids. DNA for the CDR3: TGCGCCAGCAGCGGCGGCGGCGAGACCCAGTACTTC. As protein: CASSGGGETQYF. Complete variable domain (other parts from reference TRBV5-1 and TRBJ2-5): KAGVTQTPRYLIKTRGQQVTLSCSPISGHRSVSWYQQTPGQGLQFLFEYFSETQRNKGNFPGRFSGRQFSNSRSEMNVSTLELGDSALYLCASSGGGETQYFGPGTRLLVL.

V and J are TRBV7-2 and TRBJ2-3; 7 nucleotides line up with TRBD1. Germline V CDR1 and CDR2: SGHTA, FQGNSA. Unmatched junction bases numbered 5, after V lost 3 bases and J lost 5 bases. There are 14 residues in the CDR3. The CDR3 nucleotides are TGTGCCAGCAGCTTCGGGACAGCGGAAGATACGCAGTATTTT. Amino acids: CASSFGTAEDTQYF.

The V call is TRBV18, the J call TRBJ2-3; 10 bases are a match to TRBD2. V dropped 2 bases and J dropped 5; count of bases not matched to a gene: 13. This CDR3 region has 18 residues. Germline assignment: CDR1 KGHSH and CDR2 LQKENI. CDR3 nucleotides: TGTGCCAGCTCACCAGATCTAGCGGGGGCCGGCGGCGGAGATACGCAGTATTTT. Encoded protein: CASSPDLAGAGGGDTQYF.

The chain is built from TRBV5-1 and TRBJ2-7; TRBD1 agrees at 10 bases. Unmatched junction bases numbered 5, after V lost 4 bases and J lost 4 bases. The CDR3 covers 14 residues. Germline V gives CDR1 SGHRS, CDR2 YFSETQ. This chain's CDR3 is CASSLTGGYYEQYF. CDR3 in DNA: TGCGCCAGCAGCCTGACAGGGGGCTATTACGAGCAGTACTTC. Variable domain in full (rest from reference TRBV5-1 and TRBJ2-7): KAGVTQTPRYLIKTRGQQVTLSCSPISGHRSVSWYQQTPGQGLQFLFEYFSETQRNKGNFPGRFSGRQFSNSRSEMNVSTLELGDSALYLCASSLTGGYYEQYFGPGTRLTVT.

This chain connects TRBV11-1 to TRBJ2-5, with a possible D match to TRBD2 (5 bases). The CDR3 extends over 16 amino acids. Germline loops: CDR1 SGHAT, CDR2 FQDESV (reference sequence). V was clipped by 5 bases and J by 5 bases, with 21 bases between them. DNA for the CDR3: TGTGCCAGCAGCACGGGCCGTTCTCCGACGGGGGAGACCCAGTACTTC. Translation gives CASSTGRSPTGETQYF.

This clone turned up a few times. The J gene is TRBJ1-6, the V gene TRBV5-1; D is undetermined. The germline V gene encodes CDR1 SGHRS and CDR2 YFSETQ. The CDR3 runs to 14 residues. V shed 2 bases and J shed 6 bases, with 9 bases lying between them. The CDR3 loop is CASSLGEGNSPLHF. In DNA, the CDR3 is TGCGCCAGCAGCTTAGGAGAGGGTAATTCACCCCTCCACTTT.

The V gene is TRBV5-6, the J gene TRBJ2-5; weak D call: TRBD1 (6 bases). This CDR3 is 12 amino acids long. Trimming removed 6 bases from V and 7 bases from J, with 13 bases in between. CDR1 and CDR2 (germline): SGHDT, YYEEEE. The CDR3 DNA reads TGTGCCAGCACCGGACAGCTTGGGACCCAGTACTTC. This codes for CASTGQLGTQYF.

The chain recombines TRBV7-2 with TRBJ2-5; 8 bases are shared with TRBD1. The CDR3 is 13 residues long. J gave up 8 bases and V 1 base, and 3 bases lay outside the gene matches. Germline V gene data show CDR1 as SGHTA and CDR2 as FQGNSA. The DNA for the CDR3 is TGTGCCAGCAGCTTAGTTGACAGGGGCACCCAGTACTTC. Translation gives CASSLVDRGTQYF.

CDR3 bases: TGTGCCAGCAGACAGCGGATCTACGAGCAGTACTTC. This sequence encodes CASRQRIYEQYF. J is TRBJ2-7 and V is TRBV2, with D possibly matching TRBD2 (5 bases). The CDR3 loop spans 12 amino acids. In germline, CDR1 is SNHLY, CDR2 FYNNEI. V was clipped by 6 bases and J by 3 bases, with 9 bases between them.

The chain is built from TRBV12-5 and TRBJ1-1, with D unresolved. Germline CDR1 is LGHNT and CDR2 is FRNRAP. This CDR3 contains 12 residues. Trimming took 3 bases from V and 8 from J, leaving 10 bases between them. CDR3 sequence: CASGFVPEEAFF. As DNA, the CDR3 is TGTGCTAGTGGTTTCGTCCCAGAAGAAGCTTTCTTT. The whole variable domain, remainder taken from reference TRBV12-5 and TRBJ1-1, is DARVTQTPRHKVTEMGQEVTMRCQPILGHNTVFWYRQTMMQGLELLAYFRNRAPLDDSGMPKDRFSAEMPDATLATLKIQPSEPRDSAVYFCASGFVPEEAFFGQGTRLTVV.

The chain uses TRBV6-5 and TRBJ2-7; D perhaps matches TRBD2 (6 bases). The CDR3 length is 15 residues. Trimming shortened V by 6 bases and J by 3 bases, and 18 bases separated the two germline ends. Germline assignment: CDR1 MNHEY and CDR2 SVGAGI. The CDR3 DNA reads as TGTGCCAGCAGACTCGGGACTTCCTCCTTCTACGAGCAGTACTTC. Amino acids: CASRLGTSSFYEQYF.

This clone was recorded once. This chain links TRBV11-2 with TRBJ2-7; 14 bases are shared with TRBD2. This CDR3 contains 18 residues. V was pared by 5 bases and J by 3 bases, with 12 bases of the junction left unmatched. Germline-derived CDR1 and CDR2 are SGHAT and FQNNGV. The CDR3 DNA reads TGTGCCAGCAGCCGGTTCGGGACTAGCGGGAGTAGGAGCTACGAGCAGTACTTC. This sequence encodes CASSRFGTSGSRSYEQYF.

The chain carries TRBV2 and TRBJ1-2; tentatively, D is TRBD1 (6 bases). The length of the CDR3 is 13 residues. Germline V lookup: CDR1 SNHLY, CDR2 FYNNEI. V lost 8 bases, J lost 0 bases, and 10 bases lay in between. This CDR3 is CASPRDTNYGYTF. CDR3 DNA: TGTGCCAGCCCCCGGGACACTAACTATGGCTACACCTTC.

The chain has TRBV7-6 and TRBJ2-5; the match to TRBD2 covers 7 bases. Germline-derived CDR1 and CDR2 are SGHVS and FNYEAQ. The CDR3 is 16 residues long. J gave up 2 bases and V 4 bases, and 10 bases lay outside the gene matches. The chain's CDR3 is CASSYTAGPFQETQYF. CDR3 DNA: TGTGCCAGCAGCTATACAGCGGGGCCGTTTCAAGAGACCCAGTACTTC. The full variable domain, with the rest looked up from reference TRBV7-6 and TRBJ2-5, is GAGVSQSPRYKVTKRGQDVALRCDPISGHVSLYWYRQALGQGPEFLTYFNYEAQQDKSGLPNDRFSAERPEGSISTLTIQRTEQRDSAMYRCASSYTAGPFQETQYFGPGTRLLVL.